A single sample is the source of the 25 T cell receptor beta chains below, sequenced in a study of lymphopenia after photon versus proton radiotherapy. The repertoire was sequenced with immunoSEQ multiplex PCR; TCRdb's copy has only in-frame clones and lacks some. This table has about 25,000 clones, about 91% appearing once. The specimen comprised peripheral blood, sampled from a patient treated with photon-based radiotherapy. The receptors originated from a man aged 50 or older with gastric cancer.

This chain joins TRBV19 and TRBJ1-5, with 7 bases lining up with TRBD1. V gave up 6 bases and J gave up 5 bases; unmatched junction bases: 4. The germline CDR1 and CDR2 sequences are LNHDA and SQIVND (reference sequence). This CDR3 contains 13 residues. The CDR3 reads CASSGQAYQPQHF. The CDR3 DNA reads TGTGCCAGTAGCGGACAGGCCTATCAGCCCCAGCATTTT.

V gene TRBV6-6 combines with J gene TRBJ2-7, with D tentatively TRBD1 or TRBD2 (5 bases each). In germline, CDR1 is MNHNY, CDR2 SVGAGI (reference sequence). The CDR3 length is 14 residues. V was clipped by 2 bases and J by 3 bases, with 11 bases between them. CDR3: CASSYPGDLYEQYF. In DNA, the CDR3 is TGTGCCAGCAGTTACCCCGGGGACCTCTACGAGCAGTACTTC.

The chain uses TRBV5-1 and TRBJ2-5; 7 bases are a match to TRBD2. The CDR3 sequence is 14 residues long. Trimming cost V 4 bases and J 1 base; bases outside gene matches: 4. Germline V lookup: CDR1 SGHRS, CDR2 YFSETQ. This CDR3 reads CASSKGLGQETQYF. CDR3 sequence (DNA): TGCGCCAGCAGCAAAGGACTAGGCCAAGAGACCCAGTACTTC.

This clone has a single count. The CDR3 spells CASRGTGGHTEAFF. The CDR3 DNA reads as TGCGCCAGCAGAGGGACAGGGGGACACACTGAAGCTTTCTTT. The chain joins TRBV10-2 to TRBJ1-1; 11 positions agree with TRBD1. CDR3 length: 14 residues. Germline lookup yields CDR1 WSHSY and CDR2 SAAADI. V lost 6 bases and J lost 3; bases outside the gene matches: 3.

By frequency in the sample, this clone is medium-sized. The chain recombines TRBV2 with TRBJ2-5; possibly TRBD1 or TRBD2 for D (6 bases each). V lost 4 bases and J 11 bases, leaving 23 bases between the germline ends. There are 15 residues in the CDR3. In germline, CDR1 is SNHLY, CDR2 FYNNEI. Here the CDR3 reads CASSATDSSGATQYF. The CDR3 region has the DNA TGTGCCAGCAGTGCAACAGACTCATCGGGGGCTACTCAGTACTTC.

The V and J genes are TRBV10-2 and TRBJ1-5; 7 bases are a match to TRBD1. V lost 8 bases to trimming and J lost 6 bases; unmatched junction nucleotides: 4. From germline, CDR1 is WSHSY and CDR2 SAAADI. The CDR3 sequence is 12 residues long. CDR3 loop: CASQQGSQPQHF. Here the CDR3 DNA reads TGCGCCAGCCAACAGGGGAGTCAGCCCCAGCATTTT.

V and J are TRBV18 and TRBJ2-3; 12 bases agree with TRBD2. This CDR3 contains 17 residues. CDR1 and CDR2 from the germline V gene are KGHSH and LQKENI. V lost 3 bases and J lost 2; bases outside the gene matches: 6. The chain's CDR3 is CASSPSSGGAPTDTQYF. DNA for the CDR3: TGTGCCAGCTCACCGTCTAGCGGGGGGGCACCCACAGATACGCAGTATTTT.

V usage is TRBV18 and J usage is TRBJ1-2; D is ambiguous. CDR1 is KGHSH and CDR2 is LQKENI in the germline V gene. Trimming pared 3 bases from V and 1 base from J, leaving 15 bases between. The length of the CDR3 is 16 residues. CDR3 sequence (DNA): TGTGCCAGCTCACCGACGAGGCAGAATCTTAACTATGGCTACACCTTC. Amino acid sequence: CASSPTRQNLNYGYTF.

This sequence joins TRBV9 and TRBJ2-5; no firm D call. Deletions cut 3 bases from V and 7 bases from J, with 13 bases between. The CDR3 length is 13 residues. Germline V gene lookup returns CDR1 SGDLS and CDR2 YYNGEE. This CDR3 reads CASSGQGPGTQYF. The CDR3 DNA follows: TGTGCCAGCAGCGGACAAGGCCCAGGGACCCAGTACTTC.

Turning to this clone: At one of its ends the junction is not consistent with the germline gene, which may arise from a read error. Other DNA sequences in the same sample also yield this CDR3. This chain links TRBV25-1 with TRBJ1-2; D is undetermined. The germline CDR1 and CDR2 sequences are MGHDK and SYGVNS. This CDR3 is 12 amino acids long. CDR3 loop: CASSEWNYGYTF. The CDR3 DNA reads TGTGCCAGCAGTGAATGGAACTATGGCTACACTTTC.

This chain uses TRBV7-6 with TRBJ2-3, with a possible D match to TRBD2 (6 bases). With 3 bases removed from V and 6 bases from J, the gap between germline ends came to 10 bases. Germline CDR1 is SGHVS and CDR2 is FNYEAQ. The CDR3 extends over 13 amino acids. The CDR3 spells CASSLGLLDTQYF. Here the CDR3 DNA reads TGTGCCAGCAGCTTGGGACTGCTGGATACGCAGTATTTT.

V gene TRBV7-8 combines with J gene TRBJ2-2; unclear D gene. V lost 3 bases and J lost 7, with 12 bases in between. Germline-derived CDR1 and CDR2 are SGHVS and FQNEAQ. CDR3 length equals 14 residues. CDR3 DNA: TGTGCCAGCAGCTTCACTCAGTGGGTCGGGGAGCTGTTTTTT. Encoded protein: CASSFTQWVGELFF.

The chain recombines TRBV7-6 with TRBJ1-2; 9 nucleotides agree with TRBD1. Germline V gene sequence: CDR1 SGHVS, CDR2 FNYEAQ. The CDR3 has 13 amino acids. Trimming at V came to 5 bases and at J to 8 bases, leaving 6 bases not matched to a gene. The CDR3 sequence is CASSGGQGSGYTF. The CDR3 region has the DNA TGTGCCAGCAGCGGGGGACAGGGATCGGGCTACACCTTC. The full variable domain, in which reference TRBV7-6 and TRBJ1-2 provide the parts outside the CDR3, is GAGVSQSPRYKVTKRGQDVALRCDPISGHVSLYWYRQALGQGPEFLTYFNYEAQQDKSGLPNDRFSAERPEGSISTLTIQRTEQRDSAMYRCASSGGQGSGYTFGSGTRLTVV.

This clone has a handful of counts. This sequence joins TRBV11-2 and TRBJ2-5; tentative D call: TRBD2 (6 bases). Germline values: CDR1 SGHAT, CDR2 FQNNGV. V was pared by 5 bases and J by 2 bases, with 12 bases between. The length of the CDR3 is 14 residues. The CDR3 nucleotides read TGTGCCAGCAGCCCCCAGGGACTTCAAGAGACCCAGTACTTC. It specifies CASSPQGLQETQYF.

This clone was detected only a few times. The chain is built from TRBV19 and TRBJ1-1; 7 bases are shared with TRBD1. This CDR3 region has 14 residues. The germline V gene has CDR1 LNHDA and CDR2 SQIVND (reference sequence). The V gene end was trimmed by 5 bases and the J gene end by 4 bases; junction bases not matched to a gene: 7. CDR3 loop: CASSPYRGFTEAFF. The CDR3 coding sequence is TGTGCCAGTAGTCCCTACAGGGGTTTCACTGAAGCTTTCTTT.

The chain combines TRBV18 with TRBJ1-5; possible D gene TRBD1, 5 bases. The CDR3 totals 13 residues. Germline-derived CDR1 and CDR2 are KGHSH and LQKENI. V was clipped by 0 bases and J by 5 bases, with 5 bases between them. The CDR3 DNA reads TGTGCCAGCTCACCACCGGGGGATCAGCCCCAGCATTTT. It encodes CASSPPGDQPQHF.

The chain couples TRBV5-6 to TRBJ1-1, with D perhaps TRBD1 (5 bases). Trimming took 4 bases from V and 1 from J, leaving 11 bases between them. Per the germline V gene, CDR1 is SGHDT and CDR2 is YYEEEE. The CDR3 is made up of 14 amino acids. CDR3 bases: TGTGCCAGCAGCGGGGGATGGGGGAACACTGAAGCTTTCTTT. Protein product: CASSGGWGNTEAFF.

The chain is built from TRBV6-1 and TRBJ1-2; the match to TRBD1 covers 8 bases. From germline, CDR1 is MNHNS and CDR2 SASEGT. The CDR3 loop spans 14 amino acids. The junction had 5 bases not matched to a gene; V was cut back by 6 bases and J by 2 bases. The CDR3 loop is CASRHRGENYGYTF. Here the CDR3 DNA reads TGTGCCAGCAGGCACAGGGGGGAAAACTATGGCTACACCTTC.

The V gene is TRBV5-1, the J gene TRBJ2-3; a possible D gene is TRBD1 (6 bases). This CDR3 spans 14 amino acids. Germline assignment: CDR1 SGHRS and CDR2 YFSETQ. V lost 4 bases to trimming and J lost 2 bases, with 11 bases between them. CDR3 sequence: CASSGSGATDTQYF. The CDR3 DNA reads TGCGCCAGCAGCGGCTCAGGGGCCACAGATACGCAGTATTTT.

The sample holds a few counts of this clone. The chain carries TRBV6-1 and TRBJ2-3; 8 bases match TRBD2. With 4 bases clipped from V and 4 bases from J, the junction kept 7 bases outside the gene matches. Germline-derived CDR1 and CDR2 are MNHNS and SASEGT. There are 15 residues in the CDR3. The CDR3 nucleotides read TGTGCCAGCAGTGGGGGTAGCGGGGCTTCAGATACGCAGTATTTT. Its protein is CASSGGSGASDTQYF.

The chain is built from TRBV27 and TRBJ2-6; no firm D call. V dropped 3 bases and J dropped 1 base, with 13 bases sitting between them. Per the germline V gene, CDR1 is MNHEY and CDR2 is SMNVEV (reference sequence). The CDR3 is made up of 17 amino acids. Written as DNA, the CDR3 is TGTGCCAGCAGTTTGCGGATACACTTGTCTGGGGCCAACGTCCTGACTTTC. Amino acids: CASSLRIHLSGANVLTF.

The chain joins TRBV2 to TRBJ2-7; maybe TRBD2 (6 bases). Germline CDR1 is SNHLY and CDR2 is FYNNEI. V gave up 11 bases and J gave up 0 bases, with 14 bases separating them. CDR3 size: 13 residues. The CDR3 protein is CASQGLSSYEQYV. CDR3 nucleotide sequence: TGTGCCTCCCAAGGACTAAGCTCCTACGAGCAGTACGTC.

The chain employs TRBV19 and TRBJ2-3; the match to TRBD2 covers 8 bases. Germline V gene data show CDR1 as LNHDA and CDR2 as SQIVND (reference sequence). The junction had 6 bases not matched to a gene; V was cut back by 4 bases and J by 6 bases. The CDR3 runs 14 residues. CDR3 protein: CASSNSGGQDTQYF. DNA for the CDR3: TGTGCCAGTAGTAATTCGGGGGGGCAGGATACGCAGTATTTT. Complete variable domain (other parts from reference TRBV19 and TRBJ2-3): DGGITQSPKYLFRKEGQNVTLSCEQNLNHDAMYWYRQDPGQGLRLIYYSQIVNDFQKGDIAEGYSVSREKKESFPLTVTSAQKNPTAFYLCASSNSGGQDTQYFGPGTRLTVL.

This chain joins TRBV30 and TRBJ1-4; no clear D. CDR1 is GTSNPN and CDR2 is SVGIG in the germline V gene (reference sequence). The ends were cut back, 2 bases at V and 5 bases at J, with 9 bases in the middle. The CDR3 totals 13 residues. This chain's CDR3 is CAWSPRRNEKLFF. CDR3 in DNA: TGTGCCTGGAGTCCCAGGAGAAATGAAAAACTGTTTTTT.

V is TRBV7-2 and J is TRBJ2-2; D not certain. The germline V gene encodes CDR1 SGHTA and CDR2 FQGNSA. With 0 bases removed from V and 7 bases from J, the gap between germline ends came to 0 bases. This CDR3 contains 11 residues. For the CDR3, the DNA is TGTGCCAGCAGCTTAGCCGGGGAGCTGTTTTTT. It specifies CASSLAGELFF.